What follows is one TCR beta chain and its context. Trimming removed 4 bases from V and 8 bases from J; junction bases left unmatched: 6. Germline V gene sequence: CDR1 MDHEN, CDR2 SYDVKM. The CDR3 contains 15 residues. This sample is drawn from a study of control samples from healthy donors and cancer patients. Clones were sequenced by immunoSEQ multiplex PCR, and TCRdb holds only the in-frame ones, with some missing. The sample contains about 92,000 clones, roughly 78% of which appear only once. Sequencing was performed on blood. This receptor was obtained from a woman in her sixties in good health. The gene calls are TRBV28 and TRBJ1-4, with 11 bases matching TRBD1. CDR3 loop: CASSSMDRGLEKLFF. DNA of the CDR3: TGTGCCAGCAGTTCCATGGACAGGGGGCTCGAAAAACTGTTTTTT.